The clone carrying this T cell receptor beta chain is categorized as medium-sized. Its antigen is as yet unknown. This sample is part of a study of circulating CD8 cells and anti-PD-1 response in melanoma. General observations from the study: Clonotype sharing was highest between DPOS and TIGIT subsets. Diversity ranked highest in DNEG and lowest in TIGIT subsets.

Four subsets defined by PD-1 and/or TIGIT were sorted from live CD3+CD8+TCRalphabeta+ cells. TCR libraries were prepared from about 15 ng of total RNA with the QIAseq Immune Repertoire TCR panel. Each CDR3 protein is one row after TCRdb ran MiXCR on the reads. The repertoire includes 1,500 to 2,000 distinct CDR3 sequences, approximately 6.6% of them detected once, and around 9.1% sits in the top ten. Germline CDR1 and CDR2: MDHEN and SYDVKM. Trimming pared 5 bases from V and 0 bases from J, leaving 16 bases between. This CDR3 has 16 amino acids. The gene calls are TRBV28 and TRBJ1-1; a weak D match, TRBD1 (5 bases). The sequencing used CD8+ T cells from PBMCs, collected at baseline or after one month of anti-PD-1 therapy (not recorded which). The sequence was collected from a human donor with melanoma. The CDR3 DNA is TGTGCCAGCAGTACGCCATATGGGGGAATGAACACTGAAGCTTTCTTT. The encoded protein is CASSTPYGGMNTEAFF. The full variable domain, rest sourced from reference TRBV28 and TRBJ1-1, is DVKVTQSSRYLVKRTGEKVFLECVQDMDHENMFWYRQDPGLGLRLIYFSYDVKMKEKGDIPEGYSVSREKKERFSLILESASTNQTSMYLCASSTPYGGMNTEAFFGQGTRLTVV.